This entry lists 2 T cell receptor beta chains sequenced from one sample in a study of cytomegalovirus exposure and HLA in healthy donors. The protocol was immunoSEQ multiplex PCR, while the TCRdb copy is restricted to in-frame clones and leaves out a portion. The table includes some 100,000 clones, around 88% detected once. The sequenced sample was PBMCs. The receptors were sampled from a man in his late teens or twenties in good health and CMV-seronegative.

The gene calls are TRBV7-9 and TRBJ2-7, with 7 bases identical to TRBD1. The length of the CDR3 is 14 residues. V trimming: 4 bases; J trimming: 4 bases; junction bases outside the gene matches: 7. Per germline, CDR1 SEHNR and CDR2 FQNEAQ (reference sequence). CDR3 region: CASSWIDREYEQYF. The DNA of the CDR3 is TGTGCCAGCAGCTGGATCGACAGGGAGTACGAGCAGTACTTC.

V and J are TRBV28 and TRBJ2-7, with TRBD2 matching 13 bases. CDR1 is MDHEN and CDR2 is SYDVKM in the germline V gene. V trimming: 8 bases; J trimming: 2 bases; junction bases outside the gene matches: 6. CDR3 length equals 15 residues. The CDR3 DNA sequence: TGTGCCAGCGCGATGGGACTAGCGGGAACCTACGAGCAGTACTTC. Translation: CASAMGLAGTYEQYF.